This entry lists 29 T cell receptor beta chains sequenced from one sample in a study of control samples from healthy donors and cancer patients. Libraries were prepared by immunoSEQ multiplex PCR; TCRdb keeps only in-frame clonotypes and omits some of them. This table holds around 200,000 clones, approximately 92% found once. Sequenced input: blood. The receptor set was obtained from a man in his late teens or twenties in good health.

The chain recombines TRBV6-6 with TRBJ1-1; TRBD1 matches at 7 bases. This CDR3 is built from 14 residues. Germline CDR1 is MNHNY and CDR2 is SVGAGI (reference sequence). The J segment lost 1 base and the V segment lost 8 bases, leaving 7 bases of the junction unmatched. The CDR3 DNA follows: TGTGCCAGCCGGATCCCAGGGGGGAACACTGAAGCTTTCTTT. It encodes CASRIPGGNTEAFF.

The chain carries TRBV3-1 (or the pseudogene TRBV3-2) and TRBJ2-3; TRBD2 matches at 8 bases. The CDR3 is made up of 14 amino acids. CDR1 is LGHDT, CDR2 YNNKEL, per germline (reference sequence). Trimming removed 4 bases from V and 2 bases from J; junction bases left unmatched: 2. The CDR3 DNA reads TGTGCCAGCAGCCCCGGGGGGGACACAGATACGCAGTATTTT. Its protein is CASSPGGDTDTQYF.

The chain combines TRBV5-1 with TRBJ2-7; TRBD1 or TRBD2 may be the D gene (6 bases each). Per germline, CDR1 SGHRS and CDR2 YFSETQ. The CDR3 covers 15 residues. The V and J ends lost 7 bases and 2 bases respectively, with 19 bases between them. CDR3 bases: TGCGCCAGCGGGGGCCCCGGGACTGGCACCTACGAGCAGTACTTC. Its protein product is CASGGPGTGTYEQYF.

J is TRBJ2-1 and V is TRBV19; 10 bases line up with TRBD1. J was trimmed by 8 bases and V by 3 bases; bases with no gene match: 4. Germline CDR1 LNHDA, CDR2 SQIVND (reference sequence). There are 14 residues in the CDR3. The CDR3: CASSMTGGVDEQFF. The CDR3 nucleotides are TGTGCCAGTAGTATGACAGGGGGCGTGGATGAGCAGTTCTTC.

In this sample, this clone turned up once. The chain employs TRBV5-4 and TRBJ2-3; D remains unclear. The CDR3 spans 14 residues. Germline V CDR1 and CDR2: SGHNT, YYREEE (reference sequence). V lost 4 bases to trimming and J lost 0 bases, with 9 bases between them. The CDR3 here is CASSLGPSTDTQYF. The DNA of the CDR3 is TGTGCCAGCAGCCTCGGGCCCAGCACAGATACGCAGTATTTT. Drawing the rest from reference TRBV5-4 and TRBJ2-3, the complete variable domain is ETGVTQSPTHLIKTRGQQVTLRCSSQSGHNTVSWYQQALGQGPQFIFQYYREEENGRGNFPPRFSGLQFPNYSSELNVNALELDDSALYLCASSLGPSTDTQYFGPGTRLTVL.

J is TRBJ1-3 and V is TRBV7-9; D gene ambiguous. The CDR3 runs 13 residues. The germline V gene encodes CDR1 SEHNR and CDR2 FQNEAQ (reference sequence). Trimming removed 3 bases from V and 2 bases from J, with 5 bases in between. The CDR3 is CASSFGAGNTIYF. Written as DNA, the CDR3 is TGTGCCAGCAGCTTCGGGGCTGGAAACACCATATATTTT.

This rearrangement joins TRBV2 to TRBJ1-1; weak D call: TRBD1 (5 bases). The germline V gene encodes CDR1 SNHLY and CDR2 FYNNEI. There are 13 residues in the CDR3. Trimming stripped 10 bases from V and 0 bases from J, with 12 bases between. CDR3 in DNA: TGTGCCACCCCGGCGGGGGTGAACACTGAAGCTTTCTTT. Translated: CATPAGVNTEAFF. Drawing the rest from reference TRBV2 and TRBJ1-1, the complete variable domain is EPEVTQTPSHQVTQMGQEVILRCVPISNHLYFYWYRQILGQKVEFLVSFYNNEISEKSEIFDDQFSVERPDGSNFTLKIRSTKLEDSAMYFCATPAGVNTEAFFGQGTRLTVV.

V is TRBV28 and J is TRBJ1-3; D may be TRBD1 (5 bases). There are 15 residues in the CDR3. V was clipped by 8 bases and J by 0 bases, with 14 bases between them. Germline V CDR1 and CDR2: MDHEN, SYDVKM. The CDR3 loop is CASAQDANSGNTIYF. CDR3 sequence (DNA): TGTGCCAGCGCACAGGACGCGAACTCTGGAAACACCATATATTTT.

The chain is built from TRBV5-3 and TRBJ2-7; 8 nucleotides match TRBD1. TRBV5-3 belongs to the ORF category, with a function that is uncertain. CDR3 size: 15 residues. V was pared by 1 base and J by 3 bases, with 6 bases of the junction left unmatched. The CDR3 bases are TGTGCCAGAAGCTTGACAGGGGGACATCACTACGAGCAGTACTTC. As protein: CARSLTGGHHYEQYF.

The V and J genes are TRBV6-5 and TRBJ1-5; D is ambiguous. The CDR3 extends over 14 amino acids. The germline V and J ends were trimmed by 10 bases and 0 bases, with 13 bases remaining between them. CDR1 and CDR2 (germline): MNHEY, SVGAGI. The CDR3 sequence: CAISQAASNQPQHF. Here the CDR3 DNA reads TGTGCCATCTCCCAAGCGGCTAGCAATCAGCCCCAGCATTTT.

With regard to this clone: Other DNA variants within this sample encode the same CDR3. V and J are TRBV18 and TRBJ1-1; TRBD1 might be the D (6 bases). Germline-derived CDR1 and CDR2 are KGHSH and LQKENI. CDR3 length equals 14 residues. V was pared by 4 bases and J by 0 bases, with 9 bases between. The CDR3 loop is CASSLGQMNTEAFF. The CDR3 DNA sequence: TGTGCCAGCTCACTCGGACAGATGAACACTGAAGCTTTCTTT.

The genes are TRBV5-1 and TRBJ1-1; TRBD1 matches at 7 bases. After removal of 4 bases from V and 2 bases from J, the junction contained 11 bases not matched to a gene. The CDR3 consists of 16 residues. Looked up from germline, CDR1 is SGHRS and CDR2 is YFSETQ. In nucleotides, the CDR3 is TGCGCCAGCAGCCAGGACGACAGGGCAAGTAACACTGAAGCTTTCTTT. Its protein product is CASSQDDRASNTEAFF.

V usage is TRBV7-3 and J usage is TRBJ1-6; D remains unclear. Trimming shortened V by 0 bases and J by 9 bases, and 6 bases separated the two germline ends. The CDR3 consists of 13 residues. The V gene's germline CDR1 is SGHTA and CDR2 FQGTGA. The CDR3 coding sequence is TGTGCCAGCAGCTTAACGTGGCGTTCACCCCTCCACTTT. It translates to CASSLTWRSPLHF.

Note on this clone: The sample contains more than one DNA sequence encoding this CDR3. This chain uses TRBV2 with TRBJ2-5; D is unresolved. This CDR3 contains 16 residues. The V end was cut by 6 bases, the J end by 1 base, with 18 bases between. Germline V gene sequence: CDR1 SNHLY, CDR2 FYNNEI. The CDR3 region is CASSPFGPNPQETQYF. CDR3 DNA: TGTGCCAGCAGCCCTTTCGGCCCTAACCCCCAAGAGACCCAGTACTTC.

This chain connects TRBV5-1 to TRBJ2-3; D could derive from TRBD1 or TRBD2 (5 bases each). This CDR3 is 16 amino acids long. The V and J ends lost 2 bases and 0 bases respectively, with 13 bases between them. The germline V gene has CDR1 SGHRS and CDR2 YFSETQ. CDR3 loop: CASSFRDLSSTDTQYF. In DNA form, the CDR3 reads TGCGCCAGCAGCTTCCGGGACCTGTCTAGCACAGATACGCAGTATTTT.

This clone has more than one count but fewer than ten. The genes are TRBV12-5 and TRBJ1-6; D possibly corresponds to TRBD1 (5 bases). The CDR3 has 16 amino acids. Trimming shortened V by 0 bases and J by 14 bases, and 20 bases separated the two germline ends. Germline loops: CDR1 LGHNT, CDR2 FRNRAP. The CDR3 reads CASGLVLGTGETALHF. CDR3 DNA sequence: TGTGCTAGTGGTTTGGTACTAGGGACCGGAGAGACGGCCCTCCACTTT.

This clone was recorded only once. The V and J genes are TRBV2 and TRBJ1-4; D is unclear. Trimming took off 6 bases at V and 8 bases at J, with 19 bases between the two ends. Germline V gene data show CDR1 as SNHLY and CDR2 as FYNNEI. This CDR3 has 15 residues. CDR3 amino acids: CASRIPGYTGEKLFF. The CDR3 DNA reads as TGTGCCAGCAGAATTCCGGGATACACTGGGGAAAAACTGTTTTTT.

The gene calls are TRBV6-5 and TRBJ2-3; D is unresolved. CDR1 and CDR2 (germline): MNHEY, SVGAGI. The CDR3 is 13 residues long. Between the trimmed V and J ends, which lost 2 bases and 5 bases, there was a span of 8 bases. The CDR3, as DNA: TGTGCCAGCAGTTACACGCAATTAGATACGCAGTATTTT. Amino acids: CASSYTQLDTQYF.

The V and J genes are TRBV6-1 and TRBJ2-3, with TRBD1 as a possible D gene (5 bases). This CDR3 spans 18 amino acids. V was pared by 2 bases and J by 1 base, with 19 bases between. Germline CDR1 reads MNHNS; CDR2 reads SASEGT. The CDR3 spells CASSELLRVLVRTDTQYF. In DNA form, the CDR3 reads TGTGCCAGCAGTGAATTGCTCAGGGTTTTGGTCCGCACAGATACGCAGTATTTT.

This chain uses TRBV5-5 with TRBJ1-2; D unclear. The V end lost 0 bases, the J end lost 5 bases, and 8 bases lay between the germline ends. CDR3 length equals 13 residues. Germline CDR1 and CDR2: SGHKS and YYEKEE (reference sequence). The CDR3 DNA reads as TGTGCCAGCAGCTTGGAAGGGTGGTATGGCTACACCTTC. It codes for CASSLEGWYGYTF.

The rearrangement uses TRBV15 and TRBJ1-2, with D perhaps matching TRBD1 (6 bases). The CDR3 length is 15 residues. Germline V gene lookup returns CDR1 LNHNV and CDR2 YYDKDF (reference sequence). With 0 bases removed from V and 2 bases from J, the gap between germline ends came to 10 bases. The DNA for the CDR3 is TGTGCCACCAGCAGAGATCGGGGGGCGAACTATGGCTACACCTTC. Amino acids: CATSRDRGANYGYTF. Full variable domain (missing parts from reference TRBV15 and TRBJ1-2): DAMVIQNPRYQVTQFGKPVTLSCSQTLNHNVMYWYQQKSSQAPKLLFHYYDKDFNNEADTPDNFQSRRPNTSFCFLDIRSPGLGDTAMYLCATSRDRGANYGYTFGSGTRLTVV.

The V call is TRBV5-1, the J call TRBJ1-1, with D hard to call. In germline, CDR1 is SGHRS, CDR2 YFSETQ. With 4 bases removed from V and 9 bases from J, the gap between germline ends came to 19 bases. This CDR3 region has 14 residues. The CDR3 region is CASSLSLDPPKAFF. The CDR3 region has the DNA TGCGCCAGCAGCCTGTCCCTCGACCCCCCGAAAGCTTTCTTT.

CDR3 coding DNA: TGTGCCTGGAGTTACGGGCCTAGCGGGGCCAGAGATACGCAGTATTTT. Amino acids: CAWSYGPSGARDTQYF. The chain couples TRBV30 to TRBJ2-3; 9 bases map to TRBD2. This CDR3 is 16 amino acids long. V shed 2 bases and J 5 bases; nucleotides not matched to a gene: 11. The germline V gene encodes CDR1 GTSNPN and CDR2 SVGIG (reference sequence).

This chain links TRBV7-8 with TRBJ2-1; 11 positions match TRBD2. V was clipped by 6 bases and J by 6 bases; unmatched bases: 13. Germline V gene sequence: CDR1 SGHVS, CDR2 FQNEAQ. The CDR3 is made up of 17 amino acids. This CDR3 reads CASSYSLAGGLGNEQFF. CDR3 in DNA: TGTGCCAGCAGTTACTCTTTAGCGGGGGGGCTAGGCAATGAGCAGTTCTTC.

This sequence joins TRBV11-1 and TRBJ1-1; D gene uncertain. V was trimmed by 3 bases and J by 5 bases, leaving 7 bases between them. This CDR3 has 12 amino acids. Germline V CDR1 and CDR2: SGHAT, FQDESV (reference sequence). CDR3 in DNA: TGTGCCAGCAGCTTCGTTGGGACTGAAGCTTTCTTT. Protein sequence: CASSFVGTEAFF.

This clone turned up a few times. The rearrangement links TRBV27 to TRBJ2-7, with 11 bases matching TRBD1. The CDR3 loop spans 15 amino acids. V dropped 5 bases and J dropped 0; count of bases not matched to a gene: 3. Germline values: CDR1 MNHEY, CDR2 SMNVEV (reference sequence). This CDR3 reads CASSPGTGGSYEQYF. For the CDR3, the DNA is TGTGCCAGCAGTCCAGGGACAGGGGGCTCCTACGAGCAGTACTTC.

The chain recombines TRBV25-1 with TRBJ2-3, with TRBD1 as a possible D gene (5 bases). In germline, CDR1 is MGHDK, CDR2 SYGVNS. There are 13 residues in the CDR3. Trimming pared 8 bases from V and 2 bases from J, leaving 11 bases between. The CDR3 loop reads CASRGHPTDTQYF. The CDR3, as DNA: TGTGCCAGCCGCGGACACCCCACAGATACGCAGTATTTT. Variable domain in full (rest from reference TRBV25-1 and TRBJ2-3): EADIYQTPRYLVIGTGKKITLECSQTMGHDKMYWYQQDPGMELHLIHYSYGVNSTEKGDLSSESTVSRIRTEHFPLTLESARPSHTSQYLCASRGHPTDTQYFGPGTRLTVL.

The chain carries TRBV3-1 (or the pseudogene TRBV3-2) and TRBJ2-5; 8 bases match TRBD2. Germline V gene lookup returns CDR1 LGHDT and CDR2 YNNKEL (reference sequence). With V trimmed by 5 bases and J by 4 bases, 9 bases remained unmatched. The CDR3 is 15 amino acids. The CDR3 DNA reads TGTGCCAGCAGCTCCCGGGGGGGCTCGGGAGAGACCCAGTACTTC. Translated, it gives CASSSRGGSGETQYF.

The chain recombines TRBV3-1 (or the pseudogene TRBV3-2) with TRBJ2-7; 7 positions agree with TRBD2. The CDR3 runs to 14 residues. CDR1 is LGHDT and CDR2 is YNNKEL in the germline V gene (reference sequence). The V gene end was trimmed by 4 bases and the J gene end by 3 bases; junction bases not matched to a gene: 6. CDR3 amino acids: CASSPGTNSYEQYF. CDR3 nucleotide sequence: TGTGCCAGCAGCCCCGGGACTAACAGCTACGAGCAGTACTTC.